These T cell receptor beta chains were read from a single sample in a study of T-cell reconstitution after alpha-beta-depleted transplantation in children. Using its own MiXCR run on the PCR reads, TCRdb lists one record per CDR3 protein. The repertoire holds approximately 420,000 distinct CDR3 sequences, with under 13% as singletons. The sample consisted of PBMCs from the stem cell graft donor, taken from the stem cell graft. Receptor source: a human donor who donated a stem cell graft to a child with acute myeloid leukemia. The CDR3 runs from the conserved cysteine through the conserved F or W. Each record gives: CDR3 protein, CDR3 DNA, D gene, clone size, J gene, V gene. The D gene is left open where the match is weak. Only part of the rows carry a size: once, few, many, or a class if the clone is expanded.

cdr3_aa: CASSLLYPLSGNTIYF
cdr3_nt: TGTGCCAGCAGCCTCCTCTACCCCCTTTCTGGAAACACCATATATTTT
d_call: NA
clone_size: NA
j_call: TRBJ1-3
v_call: TRBV6-1

cdr3_aa: CSVAGGITDTQYF
cdr3_nt: TGCAGCGTTGCTGGCGGGATCACAGATACGCAGTATTTT
d_call: NA
clone_size: many
j_call: TRBJ2-3
v_call: TRBV29-1

cdr3_aa: CASSTTSGGPTDTQYF
cdr3_nt: TGTGCCAGCAGTACGACTAGCGGGGGGCCCACAGATACGCAGTATTTT
d_call: TRBD2
clone_size: medium-sized
j_call: TRBJ2-3
v_call: TRBV12-3/TRBV12-4

cdr3_aa: CSARGYRGNTEAFF
cdr3_nt: TGCAGTGCTAGAGGATACAGGGGGAACACTGAAGCTTTCTTT
d_call: TRBD1
clone_size: NA
j_call: TRBJ1-1
v_call: TRBV20-1

cdr3_aa: CSSGGGTDTQYF
cdr3_nt: TGCAGCTCAGGGGGCGGCACAGATACGCAGTATTTT
d_call: TRBD1
clone_size: many
j_call: TRBJ2-3
v_call: TRBV29-1

cdr3_aa: CASRGDVSYEQYF
cdr3_nt: TGTGCCAGCAGGGGGGACGTGTCCTACGAGCAGTACTTC
d_call: NA
clone_size: NA
j_call: TRBJ2-7
v_call: TRBV6-1

cdr3_aa: CASSAKMGQYTEAFF
cdr3_nt: TGTGCCAGCAGCGCTAAAATGGGACAGTACACTGAAGCTTTCTTT
d_call: TRBD1
clone_size: many
j_call: TRBJ1-1
v_call: TRBV7-9

cdr3_aa: CSANYGTGGREQYF
cdr3_nt: TGCAGTGCAAACTACGGGACAGGGGGCCGCGAGCAGTACTTC
d_call: TRBD1
clone_size: many
j_call: TRBJ2-7
v_call: TRBV20-1

cdr3_aa: CASSPSGRTDTQYF
cdr3_nt: TGTGCCAGCAGCCCCTCAGGGAGGACAGATACGCAGTATTTT
d_call: NA
clone_size: medium-sized
j_call: TRBJ2-3
v_call: TRBV3-1

cdr3_aa: CASSLVGTGGGAETQYF
cdr3_nt: TGTGCCAGCAGCTTAGTTGGTACTGGCGGGGGGGCGGAGACCCAGTACTTC
d_call: TRBD2
clone_size: many
j_call: TRBJ2-5
v_call: TRBV7-2

cdr3_aa: CASSVAEWDEQFF
cdr3_nt: TGTGCCAGCAGCGTAGCGGAATGGGATGAGCAGTTCTTC
d_call: NA
clone_size: many
j_call: TRBJ2-1
v_call: TRBV9

cdr3_aa: CASSPTGLNGYTF
cdr3_nt: TGTGCCAGCAGCCCGACAGGGCTCAATGGCTACACCTTC
d_call: TRBD1
clone_size: NA
j_call: TRBJ1-2
v_call: TRBV5-5

cdr3_aa: CASSQDSKTQYF
cdr3_nt: TGTGCCAGCAGCCAAGATTCGAAGACCCAGTACTTC
d_call: NA
clone_size: NA
j_call: TRBJ2-5
v_call: TRBV3-1

cdr3_aa: CASRRTGVLRAPLHF
cdr3_nt: TGTGCCAGCAGACGTACAGGGGTGTTAAGGGCACCCCTCCACTTT
d_call: TRBD1
clone_size: NA
j_call: TRBJ1-6
v_call: TRBV12-3/TRBV12-4